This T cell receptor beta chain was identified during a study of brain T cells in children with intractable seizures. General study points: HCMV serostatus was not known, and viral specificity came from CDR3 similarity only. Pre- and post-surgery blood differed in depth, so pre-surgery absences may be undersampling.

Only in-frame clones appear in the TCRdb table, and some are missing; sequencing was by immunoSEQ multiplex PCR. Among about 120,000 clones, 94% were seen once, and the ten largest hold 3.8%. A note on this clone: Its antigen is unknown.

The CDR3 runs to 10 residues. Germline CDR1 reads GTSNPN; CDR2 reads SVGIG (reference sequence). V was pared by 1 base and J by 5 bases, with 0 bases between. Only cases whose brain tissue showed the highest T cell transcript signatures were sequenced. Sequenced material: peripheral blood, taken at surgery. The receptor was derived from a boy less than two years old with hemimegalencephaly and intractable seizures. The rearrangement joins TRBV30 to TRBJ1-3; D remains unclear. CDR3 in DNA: TGTGCCTGGAGTGGAAACACCATATATTTT. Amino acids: CAWSGNTIYF.